The present TCR beta chain was sequenced within a study of control samples from healthy donors and cancer patients (dated by TCRdb to the early 2020s). Libraries were made using the immunoSEQ multiplex PCR assay. TCRdb re-hosts the immuneACCESS table, in-frame sequences only. Its copies lack some clones; in the studies checked, an unresolved V gene accounts for under half of them, and the cause for the rest is not known. The sample table holds 170,000 or so clones, of which around 93% were seen once. The biggest ten clones account for 1.4% to 1.5% of the sample. Cut back by 2 bases and 3 bases, the V and J ends lie 3 bases apart. The CDR3 holds 12 amino acids from the cysteine to the phenylalanine. CDR3 DNA only is kept here, 36 bases in frame from base 1. The germline V gene supplies CDR1 SGHTA and CDR2 FQGTGA. As to this clone: The target of this receptor is not known. Within one base of it there is no much larger clone, and no base qualities were kept. Other DNA sequences from this sample encode an identical CDR3 as well.

Sequencing was carried out using blood. This receptor was taken from a man between 18 and 29 years old in good health. The sequence joins TRBV7-3 to TRBJ2-3; no confident D gene assignment can be made. The bases read TGTGCCAGCAGCTTAGGGACAGATACGCAGTATTTT. It encodes CASSLGTDTQYF.